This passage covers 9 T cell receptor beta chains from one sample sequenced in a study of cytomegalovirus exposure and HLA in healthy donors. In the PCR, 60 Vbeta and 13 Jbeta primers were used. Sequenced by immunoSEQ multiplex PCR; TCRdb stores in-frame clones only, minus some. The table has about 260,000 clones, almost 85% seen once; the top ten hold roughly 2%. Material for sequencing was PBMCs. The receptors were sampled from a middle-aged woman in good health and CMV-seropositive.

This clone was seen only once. The chain's CDR3 is CASSESSGSGNEQFF. DNA of the CDR3: TGTGCCAGCAGTGAATCCAGCGGGAGTGGCAATGAGCAGTTCTTC. V and J are TRBV25-1 and TRBJ2-1, with 8 bases identical to TRBD2. Germline V CDR1 and CDR2: MGHDK, SYGVNS. This CDR3 is 15 amino acids long. Trimming at V came to 1 base and at J to 6 bases, leaving 5 bases not matched to a gene.

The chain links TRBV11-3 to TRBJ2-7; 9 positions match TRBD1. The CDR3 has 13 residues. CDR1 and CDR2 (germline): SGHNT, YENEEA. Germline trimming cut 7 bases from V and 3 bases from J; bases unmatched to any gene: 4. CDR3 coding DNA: TGTGCCAGCAATTGGGGACAGGGCTACGAGCAGTACTTC. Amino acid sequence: CASNWGQGYEQYF.

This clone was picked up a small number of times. CDR3 amino acids: CASTEDSSYNEQFF. The CDR3 region has the DNA TGTGCCAGCACCGAGGACAGCTCCTACAATGAGCAGTTCTTC. V usage is TRBV2 and J usage is TRBJ2-1; D is perhaps TRBD1 (6 bases). This CDR3 spans 14 amino acids. The germline V and J ends were trimmed by 7 bases and 0 bases, with 10 bases remaining between them. The V gene's germline CDR1 is SNHLY and CDR2 FYNNEI.

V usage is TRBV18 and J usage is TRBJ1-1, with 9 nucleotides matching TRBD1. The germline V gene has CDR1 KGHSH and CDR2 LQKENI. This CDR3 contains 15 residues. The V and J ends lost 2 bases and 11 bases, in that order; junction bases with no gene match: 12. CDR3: CASSPANRDRDSAFF. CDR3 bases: TGTGCCAGCTCACCAGCTAACCGGGACAGGGATTCGGCTTTCTTT.

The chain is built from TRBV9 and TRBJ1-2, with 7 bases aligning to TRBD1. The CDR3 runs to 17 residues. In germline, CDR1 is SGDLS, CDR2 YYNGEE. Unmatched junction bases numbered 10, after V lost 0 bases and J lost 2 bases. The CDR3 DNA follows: TGTGCCAGCAGCGTAGGCGTGACAGGGCACACAAACTATGGCTACACCTTC. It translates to CASSVGVTGHTNYGYTF.

CDR3 bases: TGTGCCAGCAGCTTAATCGGCCCAGGCTTAATGAACACTGAAGCTTTCTTT. This codes for CASSLIGPGLMNTEAFF. The chain links TRBV7-2 to TRBJ1-1; D remains unclear. V gave up 2 bases and J gave up 0 bases, with 16 bases separating them. Germline CDR1 reads SGHTA; CDR2 reads FQGNSA. The CDR3 contains 17 residues.

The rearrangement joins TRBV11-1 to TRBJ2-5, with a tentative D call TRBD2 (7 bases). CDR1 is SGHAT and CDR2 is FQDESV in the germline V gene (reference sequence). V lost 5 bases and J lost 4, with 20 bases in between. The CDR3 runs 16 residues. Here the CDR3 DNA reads TGTGCCAGCAGCCTGGGAGGGGGGGGAAGAGGAGAGACCCAGTACTTC. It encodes CASSLGGGGRGETQYF.

The CDR3 reads CASSLGTSGSLTYEQYF. The CDR3 DNA follows: TGTGCCAGCAGCTTAGGGACTAGCGGGAGCCTAACCTACGAGCAGTACTTC. This chain uses TRBV7-9 with TRBJ2-7; 13 positions agree with TRBD2. Unmatched junction bases numbered 5, after V lost 1 base and J lost 2 bases. The germline gives CDR1 SEHNR, CDR2 FQNEAQ (reference sequence). The CDR3 length is 17 residues.

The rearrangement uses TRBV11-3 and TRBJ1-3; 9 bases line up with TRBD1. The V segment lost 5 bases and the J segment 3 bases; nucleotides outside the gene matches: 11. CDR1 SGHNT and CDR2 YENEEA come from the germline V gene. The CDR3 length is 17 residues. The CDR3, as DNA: TGTGCCAGCAGCCCCGGGACAGGGATCTCTTTTGGAAACACCATATATTTT. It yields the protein CASSPGTGISFGNTIYF.